One and the same sample provided the 20 T cell receptor beta chains below, sequenced in a study of blood T cell repertoires in COVID-19. Clones were read by immunoSEQ multiplex PCR, and TCRdb kept only the in-frame ones, dropping some. The table lists roughly 53,000 clones, roughly nine tenths of them singletons. Material for sequencing was peripheral blood. The receptors derive from a man aged 55-75 years with acute or convalescent COVID-19.

This clone was observed a few times. The genes are TRBV24-1 and TRBJ1-4; TRBD1 agrees at 7 bases. The length of the CDR3 is 15 residues. CDR1 and CDR2 (germline): KGHDR, SFDVKD. Losses at the gene ends were 5 bases for V and 0 bases for J; bases not matched to a gene: 2. The CDR3 DNA is TGTGCCACCAGTGTCGACAGGGCAACTAATGAAAAACTGTTTTTT. Protein: CATSVDRATNEKLFF.

This clone has more than one count but fewer than ten. The chain links TRBV12-5 to TRBJ2-2, with a tentative D call TRBD1 (5 bases). The V gene lost 1 base and the J gene lost 0 bases, with 12 bases spanning the gap. Germline V gene data show CDR1 as LGHNT and CDR2 as FRNRAP. The CDR3 contains 17 residues. In nucleotides, the CDR3 is TGTGCTAGTGGTTTGGCCCCAGACAGAACGAACACCGGGGAGCTGTTTTTT. This encodes CASGLAPDRTNTGELFF.

The chain carries TRBV25-1 and TRBJ1-2; 9 bases agree with TRBD1. The V gene's germline CDR1 is MGHDK and CDR2 SYGVNS. V was clipped by 4 bases and J by 7 bases; unmatched bases: 10. This CDR3 contains 15 residues. CDR3 sequence reads: CASSGMTGGFGGYTF. The CDR3 DNA follows: TGTGCCAGCAGTGGCATGACAGGGGGGTTTGGTGGCTACACCTTC.

This sequence joins TRBV11-3 and TRBJ2-1; possibly TRBD2 for D (5 bases). CDR1 and CDR2 (germline): SGHNT, YENEEA. The germline V and J ends were trimmed by 6 bases and 0 bases, with 12 bases remaining between them. CDR3 length equals 15 residues. CDR3 sequence reads: CASSLQRSSYNEQFF. The DNA for the CDR3 is TGTGCCAGCAGTCTCCAGCGGAGCTCCTACAATGAGCAGTTCTTC.

V usage is TRBV12-5 and J usage is TRBJ1-5, with D perhaps matching TRBD1 (5 bases). The CDR3 extends over 13 amino acids. Germline CDR1 LGHNT, CDR2 FRNRAP. V was cut by 3 bases and J by 6 bases, with 9 bases left in between. The CDR3, as DNA: TGTGCTAGTGGTTTTGGGGGGAGTCAGCCCCAGCATTTT. This codes for CASGFGGSQPQHF.

The DNA of the CDR3 is TGTGCCAGCAGAGAAAACGACAGGGACGAGCAGTACTTC. Translation gives CASRENDRDEQYF. The V and J genes are TRBV6-4 and TRBJ2-7; 7 positions agree with TRBD1. Trimming at V came to 6 bases and at J to 5 bases, leaving 7 bases not matched to a gene. The CDR3 length is 13 residues. The germline CDR1 and CDR2 sequences are MRHNA and SNTAGT.

The J gene is TRBJ2-7, the V gene TRBV18; 7 bases are a match to TRBD2. The V gene end was trimmed by 3 bases and the J gene end by 4 bases; junction bases not matched to a gene: 6. The germline gives CDR1 KGHSH, CDR2 LQKENI. The CDR3 spans 14 residues. The CDR3 is CASSPGGYIYEQYF. DNA for the CDR3: TGTGCCAGCTCACCGGGGGGGTATATTTACGAGCAGTACTTC.

Only one count was recorded for this clone. The V and J genes are TRBV7-6 and TRBJ1-1; TRBD1 might be the D (6 bases). V was cut by 5 bases and J by 0 bases, with 22 bases left in between. Germline-derived CDR1 and CDR2 are SGHVS and FNYEAQ. The CDR3 covers 18 residues. The CDR3 reads CASSHTLRGGSMNTEAFF. CDR3 DNA sequence: TGTGCCAGCAGCCATACTCTCCGAGGGGGATCCATGAACACTGAAGCTTTCTTT.

The chain recombines TRBV5-4 with TRBJ1-2; the match to TRBD1 covers 7 bases. From germline, CDR1 is SGHNT and CDR2 YYREEE (reference sequence). The J segment lost 8 bases and the V segment lost 2 bases, leaving 6 bases of the junction unmatched. The CDR3 contains 13 residues. The CDR3 DNA reads as TGTGCCAGCAGCTTCAGGGGGGATAAGGGCTACACCTTC. Its translation is CASSFRGDKGYTF.

This sequence joins TRBV14 and TRBJ2-3; D is perhaps TRBD2 (6 bases). V was clipped by 4 bases and J by 3 bases, with 20 bases between them. The CDR3 length is 17 residues. Germline CDR1 reads SGHDN; CDR2 reads FVKESK. The CDR3 DNA is TGTGCCAGCAGCCCCAAGCGGGTGTCGCAAGCGACAGATACGCAGTATTTT. Translating gives CASSPKRVSQATDTQYF.

The rearrangement uses TRBV4-1 and TRBJ1-6; possible D gene TRBD1, 5 bases. V lost 0 bases and J lost 3, with 9 bases in between. CDR3 size: 16 residues. Germline CDR1 is MGHRA and CDR2 is YSYEKL. The CDR3 protein is CASSQEGAGYNSPLHF. The DNA for the CDR3 is TGCGCCAGCAGCCAAGAAGGGGCAGGCTATAATTCACCCCTCCACTTT.

The rearrangement uses TRBV10-3 and TRBJ2-3, with 14 positions matching TRBD2. The V and J ends lost 4 bases and 1 base, in that order; junction bases with no gene match: 7. The CDR3 covers 18 residues. The germline V gene encodes CDR1 ENHRY and CDR2 SYGVKD. The CDR3 reads CAISGVPGLAGGTDTQYF. In DNA form, the CDR3 reads TGTGCCATCAGTGGGGTCCCGGGACTAGCGGGGGGCACAGATACGCAGTATTTT.

The genes are TRBV7-9 and TRBJ1-2; no clear D. The length of the CDR3 is 14 residues. V shed 5 bases and J shed 7 bases, with 17 bases lying between them. Germline CDR1 reads SEHNR; CDR2 reads FQNEAQ (reference sequence). CDR3 in amino acids: CASSPPTGYSGYTF. The CDR3 DNA is TGTGCCAGCAGCCCACCAACCGGGTACTCTGGCTACACCTTC.

The chain combines TRBV30 with TRBJ1-2; no clear D. This CDR3 comprises 13 residues. The germline CDR1 and CDR2 sequences are GTSNPN and SVGIG (reference sequence). V was cut by 2 bases and J by 5 bases, with 12 bases left in between. The CDR3 DNA follows: TGTGCCTGGAGTAAGAGGGTTCCTTATGGCTACACCTTC. Amino acids: CAWSKRVPYGYTF. Variable domain in full (rest from reference TRBV30 and TRBJ1-2): SQTIHQWPATLVQPVGSPLSLECTVEGTSNPNLYWYRQAAGRGLQLLFYSVGIGQISSEVPQNLSASRPQDRQFILSSKKLLLSDSGFYLCAWSKRVPYGYTFGSGTRLTVV.

V usage is TRBV6-1 and J usage is TRBJ2-1, with D possibly being TRBD1 (6 bases). This CDR3 spans 14 amino acids. Germline lookup yields CDR1 MNHNS and CDR2 SASEGT. Trimming left V 2 bases short and J 9 bases short, with 14 bases between. DNA for the CDR3: TGTGCCAGCAGTGAACCCGGGACACCTCGTGAGCAGTTCTTC. Its translation is CASSEPGTPREQFF.

This chain uses TRBV15 with TRBJ2-6; D perhaps matches TRBD1 (6 bases). Trimming shortened V by 6 bases and J by 0 bases, and 18 bases separated the two germline ends. This CDR3 comprises 18 residues. CDR1 and CDR2 from the germline V gene are LNHNV and YYDKDF (reference sequence). CDR3 residues: CATSFGGSAGSGANVLTF. The CDR3 DNA is TGTGCCACCAGTTTTGGGGGCTCGGCAGGCTCTGGGGCCAACGTCCTGACTTTC.

V and J are TRBV5-8 and TRBJ1-5, with D perhaps matching TRBD1 (5 bases). This CDR3 is built from 18 residues. From germline, CDR1 is SGHTS and CDR2 YDEGEE. V lost 5 bases and J 4 bases, leaving 25 bases between the germline ends. The CDR3 protein is CASSQKGWLTTTNQPQHF. Written as DNA, the CDR3 is TGTGCCAGCAGTCAGAAGGGGTGGTTAACGACCACGAATCAGCCCCAGCATTTT.

This clone appeared once. V and J are TRBV28 and TRBJ2-6; D is ambiguous. This CDR3 is 15 amino acids long. Germline V lookup: CDR1 MDHEN, CDR2 SYDVKM. V was cut by 6 bases and J by 4 bases, with 13 bases left in between. CDR3 protein: CASSPSGTGANVLTF. CDR3 DNA sequence: TGTGCCAGCAGCCCCTCAGGAACAGGGGCCAACGTCCTGACTTTC.

The chain has TRBV5-1 and TRBJ2-7; the D gene is possibly TRBD1 (5 bases). Germline V gene lookup returns CDR1 SGHRS and CDR2 YFSETQ. The V end was cut by 3 bases, the J end by 5 bases, with 9 bases between. The CDR3 runs 12 residues. CDR3 residues: CASSSQGNEQYF. CDR3 nucleotide sequence: TGCGCCAGCAGCTCCCAGGGCAACGAGCAGTACTTC.

The chain has TRBV29-1 and TRBJ1-2; 9 bases are shared with TRBD1. Germline CDR1 SQVTM, CDR2 ANQGSEA. This CDR3 is built from 15 residues. With 2 bases clipped from V and 2 bases from J, the junction kept 6 bases outside the gene matches. The CDR3 spells CSVERTGESNYGYTF. The CDR3 DNA follows: TGCAGCGTTGAAAGGACAGGGGAGTCAAACTATGGCTACACCTTC.